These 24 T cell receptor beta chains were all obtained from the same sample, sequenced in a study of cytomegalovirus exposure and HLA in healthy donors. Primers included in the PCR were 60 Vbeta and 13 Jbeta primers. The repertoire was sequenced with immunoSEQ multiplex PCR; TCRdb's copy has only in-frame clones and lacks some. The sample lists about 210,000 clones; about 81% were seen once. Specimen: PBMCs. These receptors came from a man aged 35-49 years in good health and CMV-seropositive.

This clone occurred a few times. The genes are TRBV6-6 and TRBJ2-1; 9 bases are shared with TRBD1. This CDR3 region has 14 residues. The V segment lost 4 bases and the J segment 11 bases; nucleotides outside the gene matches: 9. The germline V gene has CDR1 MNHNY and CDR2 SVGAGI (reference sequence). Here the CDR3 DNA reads TGTGCCAGCAGTTCTCCCGGGACAGGGATGAAGCAGTTCTTC. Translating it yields CASSSPGTGMKQFF.

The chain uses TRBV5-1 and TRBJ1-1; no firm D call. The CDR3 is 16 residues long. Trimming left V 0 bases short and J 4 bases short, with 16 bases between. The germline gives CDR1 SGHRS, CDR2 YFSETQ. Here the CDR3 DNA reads TGCGCCAGCAGCTTGGAACTCGGGGAGGTCGGCACTGAAGCTTTCTTT. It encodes CASSLELGEVGTEAFF. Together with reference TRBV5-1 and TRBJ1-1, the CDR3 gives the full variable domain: KAGVTQTPRYLIKTRGQQVTLSCSPISGHRSVSWYQQTPGQGLQFLFEYFSETQRNKGNFPGRFSGRQFSNSRSEMNVSTLELGDSALYLCASSLELGEVGTEAFFGQGTRLTVV.

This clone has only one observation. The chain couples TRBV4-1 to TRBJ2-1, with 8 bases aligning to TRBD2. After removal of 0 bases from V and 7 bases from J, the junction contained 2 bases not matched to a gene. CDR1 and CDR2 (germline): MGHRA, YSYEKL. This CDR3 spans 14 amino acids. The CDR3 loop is CASSQEPSGNEQFF. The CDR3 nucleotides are TGCGCCAGCAGCCAAGAACCTAGCGGGAATGAGCAGTTCTTC.

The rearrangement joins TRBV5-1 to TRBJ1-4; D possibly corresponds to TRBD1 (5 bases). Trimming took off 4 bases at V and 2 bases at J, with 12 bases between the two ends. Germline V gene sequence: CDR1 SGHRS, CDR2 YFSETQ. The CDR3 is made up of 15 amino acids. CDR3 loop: CASSPLGGTNEKLFF. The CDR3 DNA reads TGCGCCAGCAGCCCTTTGGGGGGGACTAATGAAAAACTGTTTTTT.

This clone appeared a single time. The CDR3 sequence: CASSVPLGQANTGELFF. In nucleotides, the CDR3 is TGTGCCAGCAGCGTCCCTCTGGGACAGGCAAACACCGGGGAGCTGTTTTTT. J is TRBJ2-2 and V is TRBV13; 8 nucleotides align to TRBD1. Germline CDR1 reads PRHDT; CDR2 reads FYEKMQ (reference sequence). The CDR3 covers 17 residues. V was pared by 5 bases and J by 2 bases, with 10 bases of the junction left unmatched.

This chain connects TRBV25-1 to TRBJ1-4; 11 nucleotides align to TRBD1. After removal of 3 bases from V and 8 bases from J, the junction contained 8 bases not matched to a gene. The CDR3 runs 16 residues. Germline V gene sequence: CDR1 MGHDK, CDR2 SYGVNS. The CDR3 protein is CASSDPNRDRGEKLFF. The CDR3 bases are TGTGCCAGCAGTGACCCCAACCGGGACAGGGGGGAAAAACTGTTTTTT.

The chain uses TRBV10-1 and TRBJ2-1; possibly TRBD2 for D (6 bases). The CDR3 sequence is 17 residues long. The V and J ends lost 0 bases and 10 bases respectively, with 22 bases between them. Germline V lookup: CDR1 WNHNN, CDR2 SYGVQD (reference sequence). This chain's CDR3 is CASSESAGNTHLREQFF. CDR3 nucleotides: TGCGCCAGCAGTGAGTCCGCGGGGAATACCCATTTGAGGGAGCAGTTCTTC.

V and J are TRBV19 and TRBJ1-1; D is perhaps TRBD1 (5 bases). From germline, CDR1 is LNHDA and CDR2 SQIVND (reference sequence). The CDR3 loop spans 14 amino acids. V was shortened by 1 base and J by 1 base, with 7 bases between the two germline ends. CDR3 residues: CASSIAGGNTEAFF. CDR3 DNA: TGTGCCAGTAGTATAGCCGGGGGGAACACTGAAGCTTTCTTT.

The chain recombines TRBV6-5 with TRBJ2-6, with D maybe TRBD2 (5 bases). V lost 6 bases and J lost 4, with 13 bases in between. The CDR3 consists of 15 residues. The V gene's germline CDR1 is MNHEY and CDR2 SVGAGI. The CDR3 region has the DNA TGTGCCAGCAGGAATGGGAGTACCGGGGCCAACGTCCTGACTTTC. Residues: CASRNGSTGANVLTF.

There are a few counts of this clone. In DNA form, the CDR3 reads TGTGCCAGCAGTACTCAGGGGACCACTAACACTGAAGCTTTCTTT. Residues: CASSTQGTTNTEAFF. The V and J genes are TRBV2 and TRBJ1-1; tentatively, D is TRBD1 (6 bases). This CDR3 has 15 amino acids. Trimming removed 5 bases at V and 2 bases at J, with 15 bases between. Germline CDR1 is SNHLY and CDR2 is FYNNEI.

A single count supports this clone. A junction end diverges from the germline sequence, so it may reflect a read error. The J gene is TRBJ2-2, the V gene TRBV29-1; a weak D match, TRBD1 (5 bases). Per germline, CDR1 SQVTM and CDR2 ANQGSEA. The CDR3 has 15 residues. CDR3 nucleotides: TGCAGCGTTGAAAGTCAGGGTACGAAGACCGGGGAGCTGTTTTTT. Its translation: CSVESQGTKTGELFF.

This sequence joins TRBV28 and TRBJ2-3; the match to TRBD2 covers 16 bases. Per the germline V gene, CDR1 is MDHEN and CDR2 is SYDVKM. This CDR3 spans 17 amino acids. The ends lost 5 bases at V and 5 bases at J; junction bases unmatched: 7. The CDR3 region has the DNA TGTGCCAGCAGTCCCCAGGGACTAGCGGGAGGGAGAGATACGCAGTATTTT. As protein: CASSPQGLAGGRDTQYF.

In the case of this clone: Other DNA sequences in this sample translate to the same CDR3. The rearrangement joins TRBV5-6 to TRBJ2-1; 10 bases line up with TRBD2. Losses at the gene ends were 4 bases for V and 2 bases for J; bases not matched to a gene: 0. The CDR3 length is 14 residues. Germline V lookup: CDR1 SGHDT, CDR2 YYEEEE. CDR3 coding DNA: TGTGCCAGCAGCCTAGCGGGGGCCTACAATGAGCAGTTCTTC. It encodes CASSLAGAYNEQFF.

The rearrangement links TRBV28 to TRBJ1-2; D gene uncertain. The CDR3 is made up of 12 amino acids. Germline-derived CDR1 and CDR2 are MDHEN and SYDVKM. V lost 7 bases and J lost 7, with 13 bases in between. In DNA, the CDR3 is TGTGCCAGCACCTACCAGGCATCTGGCTACACCTTC. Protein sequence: CASTYQASGYTF.

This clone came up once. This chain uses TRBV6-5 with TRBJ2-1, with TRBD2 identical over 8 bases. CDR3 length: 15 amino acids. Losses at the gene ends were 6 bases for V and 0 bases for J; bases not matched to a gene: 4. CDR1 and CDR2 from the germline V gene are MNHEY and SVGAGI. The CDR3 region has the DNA TGTGCCAGCAGGGGAAGCGGGAGCTCCTACAATGAGCAGTTCTTC. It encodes CASRGSGSSYNEQFF.

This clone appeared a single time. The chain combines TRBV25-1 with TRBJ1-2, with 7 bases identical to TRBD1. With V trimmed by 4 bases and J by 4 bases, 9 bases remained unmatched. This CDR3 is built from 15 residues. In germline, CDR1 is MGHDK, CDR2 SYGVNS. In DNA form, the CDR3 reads TGTGCCAGCAGTGTAGAGGGGGCACTCTTCTATGGCTACACCTTC. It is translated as CASSVEGALFYGYTF.

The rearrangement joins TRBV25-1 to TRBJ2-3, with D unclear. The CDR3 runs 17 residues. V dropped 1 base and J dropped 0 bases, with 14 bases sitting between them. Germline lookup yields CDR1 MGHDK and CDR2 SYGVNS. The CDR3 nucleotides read TGTGCCAGCAGTGAATCCCCCCGGTTCGCTAGCACAGATACGCAGTATTTT. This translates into CASSESPRFASTDTQYF.

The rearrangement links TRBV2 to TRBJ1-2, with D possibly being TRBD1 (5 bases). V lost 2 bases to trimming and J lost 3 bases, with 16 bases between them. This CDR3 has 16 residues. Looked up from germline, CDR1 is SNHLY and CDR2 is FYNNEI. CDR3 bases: TGTGCCAGCAGTGAATTGGGCGGGGAGGGGTACTATGGCTACACCTTC. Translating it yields CASSELGGEGYYGYTF.

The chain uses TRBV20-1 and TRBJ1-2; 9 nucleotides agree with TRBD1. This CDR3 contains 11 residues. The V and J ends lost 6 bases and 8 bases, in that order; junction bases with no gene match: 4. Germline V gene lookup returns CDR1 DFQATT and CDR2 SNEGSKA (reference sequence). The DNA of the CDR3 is TGCAGTGCAGGACAGGGGAAAGGCTACACCTTC. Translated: CSAGQGKGYTF.

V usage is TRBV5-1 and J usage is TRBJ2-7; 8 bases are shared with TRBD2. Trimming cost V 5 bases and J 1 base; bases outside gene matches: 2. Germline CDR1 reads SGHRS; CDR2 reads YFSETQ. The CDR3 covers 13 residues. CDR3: CASSREGSYEQYV. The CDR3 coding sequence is TGCGCCAGCAGTCGGGAGGGATCCTACGAGCAGTACGTC.

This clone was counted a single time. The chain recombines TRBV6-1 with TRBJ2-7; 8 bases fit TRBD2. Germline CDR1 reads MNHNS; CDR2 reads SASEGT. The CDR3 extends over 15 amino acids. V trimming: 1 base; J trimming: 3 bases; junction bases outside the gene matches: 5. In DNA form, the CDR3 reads TGTGCCAGCAGTGAAGACCTAGCGGGTTTCTACGAGCAGTACGTC. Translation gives CASSEDLAGFYEQYV.

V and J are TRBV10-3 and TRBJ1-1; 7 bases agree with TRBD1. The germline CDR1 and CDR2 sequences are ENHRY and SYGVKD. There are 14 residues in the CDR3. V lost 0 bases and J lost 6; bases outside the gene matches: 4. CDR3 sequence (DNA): TGTGCCATCAGTGAGTCGGGGACAGTCGCTGAAGCTTTCTTT. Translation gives CAISESGTVAEAFF.

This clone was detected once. The CDR3 is CASSDTGLGFEQFF. CDR3 nucleotides: TGCGCCAGCAGCGATACCGGACTAGGTTTTGAGCAGTTCTTC. The chain joins TRBV5-1 to TRBJ2-1, with 7 bases fitting TRBD2. Germline V gives CDR1 SGHRS, CDR2 YFSETQ. The CDR3 sequence is 14 residues long. V lost 4 bases and J lost 9; bases outside the gene matches: 10.

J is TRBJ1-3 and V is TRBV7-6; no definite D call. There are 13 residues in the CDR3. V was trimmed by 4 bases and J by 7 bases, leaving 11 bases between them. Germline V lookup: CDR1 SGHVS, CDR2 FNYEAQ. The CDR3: CASSSPRRNTIYF. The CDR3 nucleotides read TGTGCCAGCAGCTCACCAAGGAGGAACACCATATATTTT.